In its sample, the clone carrying this TCR beta chain was seen once. Its antigen is not identified. Profiling relied on immunoSEQ multiplex PCR, and the TCRdb table lists in-frame clones only, not all of them. The sample contains a few hundred thousand clones, 75% to 95% of which appear only once. The data derive from a study of cytomegalovirus exposure and HLA in healthy donors. As for the study in general: It was reported in a later analysis that the 90 to 150 validation repertoires used the same platform as the 650 to 800 first-cohort repertoires.

General observations from the study: Using the classifier, cytomegalovirus status was reportedly diagnosed with high specificity and sensitivity. The authors confirmed in vitro that a few CMV-associated chains were specific for CMV antigens. Among TCR beta chains, those listed as cytomegalovirus-associated numbered fewer than 200.

The V gene end was trimmed by 3 bases and the J gene end by 2 bases; junction bases not matched to a gene: 0. The V gene's germline CDR1 is SGHVS and CDR2 FNYEAQ. CDR3 size: 13 residues. The chain uses TRBV7-6 and TRBJ2-7; 8 bases align to TRBD1. Sequencing was done on a sample of PBMCs. The source of this sequence is a woman in her late teens or twenties in good health and CMV-seronegative. CDR3 DNA: TGTGCCAGCAGCTTGACAGGGGCCTACGAGCAGTACTTC. It yields the protein CASSLTGAYEQYF. The variable domain in full, with the rest retrieved from reference TRBV7-6 and TRBJ2-7, is GAGVSQSPRYKVTKRGQDVALRCDPISGHVSLYWYRQALGQGPEFLTYFNYEAQQDKSGLPNDRFSAERPEGSISTLTIQRTEQRDSAMYRCASSLTGAYEQYFGPGTRLTVT.